This TCR beta chain was sequenced during a study of cytomegalovirus exposure and HLA in healthy donors. Study outcomes and limitations: Being productive about 87% or about 30% of the time was typical of most TCR beta V segments in an earlier analysis. The study recorded over 150 TCR beta chains that were cytomegalovirus-associated. In vitro data verified three CMV-associated chains as specific for CMV antigens. Researchers reportedly found TCR beta sequences accurately predicted most subjects' HLA-A and HLA-B alleles.

Researchers ran the PCR with 60 Vbeta and 13 Jbeta primers. This table comes from immunoSEQ multiplex PCR, and its TCRdb copy is limited to in-frame clones, with some not included. The sample holds around 130,000 clones, roughly four fifths seen once. For this clone: Its antigen is not known.

The ends lost 4 bases at V and 5 bases at J; junction bases unmatched: 8. Germline lookup yields CDR1 MGHDK and CDR2 SYGVNS. The CDR3 sequence is 15 residues long. Sequencing was performed on PBMCs. This TCR was recovered from a male donor in good health and CMV-seropositive. V usage is TRBV25-1 and J usage is TRBJ1-5; 7 bases match TRBD1. Written as DNA, the CDR3 is TGTGCCAGCAGTGCTAGGGGGCTAGGGGATCAGCCCCAGCATTTT. It encodes CASSARGLGDQPQHF.